This is a list of T cell receptor beta chains from one sample in a study of T-cell reconstitution after alpha-beta-depleted transplantation in children. MiXCR was run by TCRdb on the PCR reads, yielding one entry per CDR3 protein. The table has a few hundred thousand distinct CDR3 sequences, roughly an eighth seen once; the top ten hold more than 5.5%. The sample here was PBMCs from the stem cell graft donor, taken from the stem cell graft. The receptor source for this set is a human donor who donated a stem cell graft to a child with combined immunodeficiency. Each CDR3 is given with its conserved first and last residue. A D gene is named only where the DNA matches it firmly. Clone size is given for some rows only: seen once, a few or many times, or a class if the clone is expanded.

clone_size	d_call	v_call	j_call	cdr3_aa	cdr3_nt
few	.	TRBV14	TRBJ2-1	CASSQGYNNEQFF	TGTGCCAGCAGCCAAGGGTACAACAATGAGCAGTTCTTC
many	TRBD2	TRBV12-3/TRBV12-4	TRBJ2-7	CASSPGLAGGKEQYF	TGTGCCAGCAGTCCTGGACTAGCGGGGGGTAAAGAGCAGTACTTC
many	.	TRBV12-3/TRBV12-4	TRBJ2-7	CASRKDLGPYEQYF	TGTGCCAGCAGAAAAGATCTAGGACCCTACGAGCAGTACTTC
.	TRBD1	TRBV11-2	TRBJ1-2	CASSLAPGGNYGYTF	TGTGCCAGCAGCTTAGCTCCAGGGGGGAACTATGGCTACACCTTC
many	.	TRBV28	TRBJ2-5	CASSIQGGETQYF	TGTGCCAGCAGTATACAGGGGGGGGAGACCCAGTACTTC
many	.	TRBV28	TRBJ2-5	CASSLTGTGKTQYF	TGTGCCAGCAGTCTCACCGGGACGGGAAAGACCCAGTACTTC
few	.	TRBV5-1	TRBJ1-1	CASSFWGVMNTEAFF	TGCGCCAGCAGCTTTTGGGGGGTCATGAACACTGAAGCTTTCTTT
many	.	TRBV28	TRBJ2-3	CASRPAEDTQYF	TGTGCCAGCAGGCCAGCAGAAGATACGCAGTATTTT
.	TRBD1	TRBV12-3/TRBV12-4	TRBJ2-5	CASSLTGGMGETQYF	TGTGCCAGCAGTTTAACAGGGGGCATGGGCGAGACCCAGTACTTC
many	TRBD2	TRBV7-2	TRBJ2-5	CASSSGTSGTQETQYF	TGTGCCAGCAGCTCCGGGACTAGCGGGACACAAGAGACCCAGTACTTC
few	.	TRBV12-3/TRBV12-4	TRBJ1-6	CASSLSDHSPLHF	TGTGCCAGCAGTTTGTCGGACCATTCACCCCTCCACTTT
.	.	TRBV14	TRBJ2-7	CASSQGSRVSPYEQYF	TGTGCCAGCAGCCAAGGCTCCCGGGTTTCACCCTACGAGCAGTACTTC
few	TRBD1	TRBV6-2/TRBV6-3	TRBJ2-2	CASSSGWDSDTGELFF	TGTGCCAGCAGCTCAGGGTGGGACAGCGACACCGGGGAGCTGTTTTTT
.	TRBD2	TRBV12-3/TRBV12-4	TRBJ2-3	CASTRTSGGTSTDTQYF	TGTGCCAGCACTCGGACTAGCGGGGGCACTAGCACAGATACGCAGTATTTT
.	TRBD2	TRBV7-9	TRBJ2-1	CASSRQRGGIPHNEQFF	TGTGCCAGCAGCCGCCAGAGGGGAGGGATCCCCCACAATGAGCAGTTCTTC
.	.	TRBV7-2	TRBJ2-4	CASSSTFLGVKNIQYF	TGTGCCAGCAGCTCGACCTTCCTCGGAGTTAAAAACATTCAGTACTTC
.	.	TRBV2	TRBJ2-2	CASSTGGRTGELFF	TGTGCCAGCAGTACAGGAGGGCGCACCGGGGAGCTGTTTTTT
.	TRBD2	TRBV7-3	TRBJ2-1	CASSLIGTRGNEQFF	TGTGCCAGCAGCTTAATAGGGACTAGGGGAAATGAGCAGTTCTTC
many	.	TRBV9	TRBJ2-1	CASSGLATWNEQFF	TGTGCCAGCAGCGGGCTAGCGACTTGGAATGAGCAGTTCTTC
few	.	TRBV5-6	TRBJ2-3	CASSLPEQGGADTQYF	TGTGCCAGCAGCTTGCCCGAACAGGGTGGGGCAGATACGCAGTATTTT
.	.	TRBV7-9	TRBJ2-6	CASSRVRSSGANVLTF	TGTGCCAGCAGCCGCGTGCGGAGCTCTGGGGCCAACGTCCTGACTTTC